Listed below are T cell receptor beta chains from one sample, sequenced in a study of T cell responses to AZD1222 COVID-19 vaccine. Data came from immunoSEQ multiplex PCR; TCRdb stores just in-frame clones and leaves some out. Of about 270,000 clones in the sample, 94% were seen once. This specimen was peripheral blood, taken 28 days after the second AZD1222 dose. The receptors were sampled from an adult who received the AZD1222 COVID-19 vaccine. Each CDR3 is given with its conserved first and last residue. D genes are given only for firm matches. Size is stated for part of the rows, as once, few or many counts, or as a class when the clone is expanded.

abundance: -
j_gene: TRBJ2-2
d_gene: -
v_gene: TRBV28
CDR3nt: TGTGCCAGCAGTCCACCTCTCACATACACCGGGGAGCTGTTTTTT
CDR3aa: CASSPPLTYTGELFF

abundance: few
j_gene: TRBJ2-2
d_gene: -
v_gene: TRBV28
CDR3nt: TGTGCCAGCAGTTTGAGGAGGGCGAACACCGGGGAGCTGTTTTTT
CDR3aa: CASSLRRANTGELFF

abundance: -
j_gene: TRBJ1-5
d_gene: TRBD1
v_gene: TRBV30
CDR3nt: TGTGCCTGGAGTGCCAGGGGGGATCAGCCCCAGCATTTT
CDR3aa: CAWSARGDQPQHF

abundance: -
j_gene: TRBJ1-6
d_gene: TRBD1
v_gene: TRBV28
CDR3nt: TGTGCCAGCAGTTCGGACAGGCGCAATTCACCCCTCCACTTT
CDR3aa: CASSSDRRNSPLHF

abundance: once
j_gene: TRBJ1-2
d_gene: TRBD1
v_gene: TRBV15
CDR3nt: TGTGCCACCAGCGCCACAGGGGGCTCGGTTAACTATGGCTACACCTTC
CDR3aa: CATSATGGSVNYGYTF

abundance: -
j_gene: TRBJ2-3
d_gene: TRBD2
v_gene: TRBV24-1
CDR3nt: TGTGCCACCAGTGACTTGGGACTAGCGGGAGCCGGAGATACGCAGTATTTT
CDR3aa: CATSDLGLAGAGDTQYF

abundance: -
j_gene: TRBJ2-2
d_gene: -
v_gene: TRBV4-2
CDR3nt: TGTGCCAGCAGCCTACAGATGAACACCGGGGAGCTGTTTTTT
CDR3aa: CASSLQMNTGELFF

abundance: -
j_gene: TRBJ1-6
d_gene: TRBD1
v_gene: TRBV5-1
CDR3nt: TGCGCCAGCAGCCGGACAGGGTCGAATTCACCCCTCCACTTT
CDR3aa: CASSRTGSNSPLHF

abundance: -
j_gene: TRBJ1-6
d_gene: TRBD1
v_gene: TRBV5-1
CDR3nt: TGCGCCAGCAGCTTGTATGGACAGGGGCTTGAAGGCTCACCCCTCCACTTT
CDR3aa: CASSLYGQGLEGSPLHF

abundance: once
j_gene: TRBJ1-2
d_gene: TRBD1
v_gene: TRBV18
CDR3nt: TGTGCCAGCTCACCACCGGGACAGGAGGGCGGCTACACCTTC
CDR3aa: CASSPPGQEGGYTF

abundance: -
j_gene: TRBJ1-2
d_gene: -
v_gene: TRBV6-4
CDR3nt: TGTGCCAGCAGTTCTAGGGGAGCCCTCTTC
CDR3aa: CASSSRGALF

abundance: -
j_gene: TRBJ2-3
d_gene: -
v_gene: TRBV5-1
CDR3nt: TGCGCCAGCAGCCGGGGGACTCCAGATACGCAGTATTTT
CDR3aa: CASSRGTPDTQYF

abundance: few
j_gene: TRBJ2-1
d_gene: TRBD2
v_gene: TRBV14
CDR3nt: TGTGCCAGCAGCCGGACTAGCGGCCTCAATGAGCAGTTCTTC
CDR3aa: CASSRTSGLNEQFF

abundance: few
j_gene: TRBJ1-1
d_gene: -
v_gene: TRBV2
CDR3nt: TGTGCCAGCAGTGAACAGGGTGGTACTGAAGCTTTCTTT
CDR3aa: CASSEQGGTEAFF

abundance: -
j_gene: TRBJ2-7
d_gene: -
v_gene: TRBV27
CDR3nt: TGTGCCAGCGGAACTTTCTACGAGCAGTACTTC
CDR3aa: CASGTFYEQYF

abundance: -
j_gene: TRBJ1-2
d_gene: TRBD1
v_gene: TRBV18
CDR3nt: TGTGCCAGCTCACCACCTAACAGGGGTCTAAGCTATGGCTACACCTTC
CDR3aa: CASSPPNRGLSYGYTF

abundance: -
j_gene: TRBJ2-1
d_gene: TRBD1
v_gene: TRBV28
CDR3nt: TGTGCCAGCAGTGAAACCGGGACAGGGGCCTACAATGAGCAGTTCTTC
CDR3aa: CASSETGTGAYNEQFF

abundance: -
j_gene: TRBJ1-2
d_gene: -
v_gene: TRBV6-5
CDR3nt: TGTGCCAGCACCCTGTGGGGAGGGACAAATGGCTACACCTTC
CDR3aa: CASTLWGGTNGYTF

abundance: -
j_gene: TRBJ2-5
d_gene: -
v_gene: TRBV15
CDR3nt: TGTGCCACCAGCCCAGAGCCTACAGGGAAGGGGGAGACCCAGTACTTC
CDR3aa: CATSPEPTGKGETQYF

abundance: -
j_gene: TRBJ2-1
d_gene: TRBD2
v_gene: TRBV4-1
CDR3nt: TGCGCCAGCAGTCCCGGACTAGCGGGAAAAAATGAGCAGTTCTTC
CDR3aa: CASSPGLAGKNEQFF

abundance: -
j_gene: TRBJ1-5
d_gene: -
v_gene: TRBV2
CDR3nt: TGTGCCAGCAGTGCGGACAGTAGCAATCAGCCCCAGCATTTT
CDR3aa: CASSADSSNQPQHF

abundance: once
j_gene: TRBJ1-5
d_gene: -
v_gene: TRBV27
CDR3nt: TGTGCCAGCAGTCCCCCGGGAGGGTTCAATCAGCCCCAGCATTTT
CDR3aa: CASSPPGGFNQPQHF

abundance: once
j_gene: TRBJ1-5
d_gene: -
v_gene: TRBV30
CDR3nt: TGTGCCTGGAGTCGGCCGATGGGCAATCAGCCCCAGCATTTT
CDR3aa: CAWSRPMGNQPQHF

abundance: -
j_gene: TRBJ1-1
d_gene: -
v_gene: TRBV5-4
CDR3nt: TGTGCCAGCAGCTACCCCCGCCAGGCAAACACTGAAGCTTTCTTT
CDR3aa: CASSYPRQANTEAFF

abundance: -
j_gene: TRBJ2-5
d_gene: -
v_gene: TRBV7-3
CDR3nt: TGTGCCAGCAGCTTAAGCCTGGGTAGTCAAGAGACCCAGTACTTC
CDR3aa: CASSLSLGSQETQYF

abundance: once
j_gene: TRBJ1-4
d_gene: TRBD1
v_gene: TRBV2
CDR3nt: TGTGCCACCCACGATCGGGACAGGGGAGAAAAACTGTTTTTT
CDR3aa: CATHDRDRGEKLFF

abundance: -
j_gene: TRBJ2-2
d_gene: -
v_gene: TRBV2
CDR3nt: TGTGCCAGCAGTGGTCACCCCGCGAACACCGGGGAGCTGTTTTTT
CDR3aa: CASSGHPANTGELFF

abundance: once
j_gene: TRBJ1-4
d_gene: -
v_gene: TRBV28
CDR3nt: TGTGCCAGCAGGCTACGGGGTGAAAAACTGTTTTTT
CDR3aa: CASRLRGEKLFF

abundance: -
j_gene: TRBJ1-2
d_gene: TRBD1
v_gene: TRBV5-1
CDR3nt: TGCGCCAGCAGACCGACAGGGGGTAACTATGGCTACACCTTC
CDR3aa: CASRPTGGNYGYTF